This is a list of T cell receptor beta chains from one sample in a study of T cell repertoires in cytomegalovirus infection. TCRdb analysed the reads with MiXCR anew, one entry per CDR3 protein. Of 200,000 to 250,000 distinct CDR3 sequences in the sample, 38% were seen once. The antigens for these receptors are not known. The starting material was CD8+ T cells from cultured PBMCs, obtained from culture after CMV antigen stimulation. The receptors originated from a human donor in good health (CMV status not recorded). Some clones in this sample may be carry-over from other donors' samples. Both conserved end residues are part of each CDR3. D genes are given only for firm matches. Expanded clones are given a class, and other clones once, few, many or no size at all.

abundance	d_gene	j_gene	v_gene	CDR3aa	CDR3nt
-	-	TRBJ1-5	TRBV19	CASSISGRNQPQHF	TGTGCCAGTAGTATATCGGGGCGCAATCAGCCCCAGCATTTT
few	-	TRBJ2-2	TRBV7-2	CASSLRLGPKTAGELFF	TGTGCCAGCAGCTTACGTCTAGGCCCGAAAACGGCCGGGGAGCTGTTTTTT
once	TRBD2	TRBJ2-3	TRBV27	CASSPYPRREGRKPDTQYF	TGTGCCAGCAGTCCCTACCCCCGGCGGGAGGGCCGGAAGCCAGATACGCAGTATTTT
-	-	TRBJ2-7	TRBV6-2/TRBV6-3	CASSYTPVYEQYF	TGTGCCAGCAGTTACACTCCCGTGTACGAGCAGTACTTC
few	TRBD1	TRBJ2-6	TRBV7-2	CASSSKRQGAAGANVLTF	TGTGCCAGCAGCTCCAAGAGGCAGGGGGCAGCAGGGGCCAACGTCCTGACTTTC
few	-	TRBJ1-1	TRBV7-8	CASSRGAEAFF	TGTGCCAGCTCTAGGGGGGCCGAAGCTTTCTTT
-	-	TRBJ2-3	TRBV5-4	CASSHNTDTQYF	TGTGCCAGCAGCCACAACACAGATACGCAGTATTTT
-	-	TRBJ1-1	TRBV27	CASSLSRGGGTEAFF	TGTGCCAGCAGTTTATCACGGGGAGGAGGCACTGAAGCTTTCTTT
few	-	TRBJ1-5	TRBV6-5	CASSLQQNQPQHF	TGTGCCAGCAGCCTACAGCAAAATCAGCCCCAGCATTTT
-	TRBD2	TRBJ2-3	TRBV5-1	CASSTAGLAGRIRDTQYF	TGCGCCAGCAGCACCGCGGGACTAGCGGGGCGTATCCGGGATACGCAGTATTTT
few	-	TRBJ2-1	TRBV28	CACGYNEQFF	TGTGCCTGCGGCTACAATGAGCAGTTCTTC
-	-	TRBJ2-7	TRBV7-8	CASSYSSYEQYF	TGTGCCAGCAGCTACAGCTCCTACGAGCAGTACTTC
-	-	TRBJ2-5	TRBV28	CASSGPGPGETQYF	TGTGCCAGCAGTGGGCCGGGGCCGGGGGAGACCCAGTACTTC
-	-	TRBJ1-6	TRBV6-2/TRBV6-3	CASSPQAYNSPLHF	TGTGCCAGCAGCCCCCAAGCGTATAATTCACCCCTCCACTTT
-	-	TRBJ1-4	TRBV3-1	CASSPTVLTTNEKLFF	TGTGCCAGCAGCCCTACGGTTCTGACAACTAATGAAAAACTGTTTTTT
-	TRBD1	TRBJ1-1	TRBV3-1	CASSPQRGLSGHTEAFF	TGTGCCAGCAGCCCCCAAAGGGGGCTCTCCGGGCATACTGAAGCTTTCTTT
few	-	TRBJ2-7	TRBV7-8	CASSLRRGNEQYF	TGTGCCAGCAGCTTAAGGAGGGGAAACGAGCAGTACTTC
many	TRBD2	TRBJ2-1	TRBV7-8	CASSSTSGPYNEQFF	TGTGCCAGCAGCTCCACTAGCGGGCCCTACAATGAGCAGTTCTTC
-	-	TRBJ1-5	TRBV19	CASSNRDEWFAVQPQHF	TGTGCCAGTAGTAACCGGGACGAGTGGTTCGCGGTTCAGCCCCAGCATTTT
many	-	TRBJ1-1	TRBV27	CASSLGGGPVTEAFF	TGTGCCAGCAGTTTAGGTGGGGGGCCGGTCACTGAAGCTTTCTTT
many	-	TRBJ1-2	TRBV5-4	CASSPGSPAGYTF	TGTGCCAGCAGCCCCGGTAGCCCGGCGGGCTACACCTTC
-	TRBD1	TRBJ2-1	TRBV7-9	CASSTDRGSYNEQFF	TGTGCCAGCAGCACGGACAGGGGCTCCTACAATGAGCAGTTCTTC
many	TRBD1	TRBJ2-7	TRBV11-2	CASSLVEGQGDYEQYF	TGTGCCAGCAGCTTAGTAGAGGGTCAGGGGGACTACGAGCAGTACTTC
-	TRBD2	TRBJ2-7	TRBV7-9	CASSPRTSGRFYEQYF	TGTGCCAGCAGCCCCCGGACTAGCGGGAGATTCTACGAGCAGTACTTC
few	TRBD2	TRBJ2-5	TRBV20-1	CSARMGSGGAAETQYF	TGCAGTGCTAGGATGGGTAGCGGGGGGGCCGCAGAGACCCAGTACTTC
few	-	TRBJ2-1	TRBV5-6	CASSPAAYNEQFF	TGTGCCAGCAGCCCGGCTGCGTACAATGAGCAGTTCTTC
few	-	TRBJ2-3	TRBV2	CALRASTDTQYF	TGTGCCCTTCGGGCGAGCACAGATACGCAGTATTTT
-	-	TRBJ2-4	TRBV19	CASSMIPDGLQYF	TGTGCCAGTAGTATGATACCTGACGGCCTTCAGTACTTC
few	-	TRBJ2-3	TRBV29-1	CSVAGPQGRGTDTQYF	TGCAGCGTTGCTGGTCCTCAGGGAAGAGGCACAGATACGCAGTATTTT
-	-	TRBJ1-1	TRBV5-1	CASSLETMNTEAFF	TGCGCCAGCAGCTTGGAGACGATGAACACTGAAGCTTTCTTT
-	TRBD2	TRBJ2-3	TRBV7-9	CASSLRRERSTDTQYF	TGTGCCAGCAGCTTAAGGCGGGAGCGGAGCACAGATACGCAGTATTTT
few	TRBD1	TRBJ1-6	TRBV7-9	CASSQDRTPLHF	TGTGCCAGCAGCCAGGACAGGACACCCCTCCACTTT
few	-	TRBJ2-1	TRBV11-3	CASSLSPGPSSYNEQFF	TGTGCCAGCAGCTTATCTCCCGGGCCGAGCTCCTACAATGAGCAGTTCTTC
-	TRBD2	TRBJ2-3	TRBV4-1	CASSQDREGPSTDTQYF	TGCGCCAGCAGCCAAGATCGGGAGGGTCCTAGCACAGATACGCAGTATTTT
-	TRBD1	TRBJ2-1	TRBV19	CASSIGGTGTASYNEQFF	TGTGCCAGTAGTATAGGGGGAACCGGGACAGCGTCCTACAATGAGCAGTTCTTC
few	TRBD1	TRBJ1-2	TRBV7-6	CASSLGTGWSDGYTF	TGTGCCAGCAGCTTAGGGACAGGTTGGTCGGATGGCTACACCTTC
once	-	TRBJ1-1	TRBV27	CASSLRGGGTEAFF	TGTGCCAGCAGTTTAAGGGGGGGCGGGACTGAAGCTTTCTTT
-	-	TRBJ2-2	TRBV7-3	CASSTQNTGELFF	TGTGCCAGCAGCACTCAGAACACCGGGGAGCTGTTTTTT
-	TRBD2	TRBJ2-7	TRBV28	CASSSPSRLAAVYEQYF	TGTGCCAGCAGCTCCCCATCGAGACTAGCGGCTGTGTACGAGCAGTACTTC
-	TRBD2	TRBJ2-3	TRBV24-1	CATSDFIAGAITDTQYF	TGTGCCACCAGTGATTTCATCGCGGGAGCAATCACAGATACGCAGTATTTT
-	-	TRBJ2-7	TRBV7-6	CASSSVGPEQYF	TGTGCCAGCAGCTCCGTGGGTCCCGAGCAGTACTTC
few	-	TRBJ2-1	TRBV19	CASSIGDEQFF	TGTGCCAGTAGTATAGGCGATGAGCAGTTCTTC
few	TRBD2	TRBJ2-7	TRBV27	CASSTSGSFYEQYF	TGTGCCAGCTCTACTAGCGGGAGTTTCTACGAGCAGTACTTC
-	TRBD1	TRBJ2-1	TRBV29-1	CSVQQTGIYNEQFF	TGCAGCGTTCAACAGACAGGGATTTACAATGAGCAGTTCTTC
few	TRBD1	TRBJ2-7	TRBV25-1	CASSEDRDYEQYF	TGTGCCAGCAGTGAAGACAGGGACTACGAGCAGTACTTC
-	-	TRBJ1-4	TRBV12-3/TRBV12-4	CASSPARQDEKLFF	TGTGCCAGCAGTCCAGCAAGACAGGATGAAAAACTGTTTTTT
few	-	TRBJ1-1	TRBV4-1	CASSDPAGLAEAFF	TGCGCCAGCAGCGACCCTGCGGGTTTGGCTGAAGCTTTCTTT
few	TRBD1	TRBJ2-6	TRBV7-6	CASSFVLEGDRGPKGGANVLTF	TGTGCCAGCAGCTTTGTACTCGAAGGGGACAGGGGGCCTAAAGGTGGGGCCAACGTCCTGACTTTC
-	-	TRBJ1-1	TRBV6-6	CASSYSETEAFF	TGTGCCAGCAGTTACTCAGAGACTGAAGCTTTCTTT
-	TRBD2	TRBJ2-3	TRBV7-6	CASSLGAGGPGTDTQYF	TGTGCCAGCAGCTTAGGCGCGGGGGGGCCTGGCACAGATACGCAGTATTTT
few	-	TRBJ1-6	TRBV7-9	CASSDEAVGYSPLHF	TGTGCCAGCAGCGACGAGGCAGTGGGATATTCACCCCTCCACTTT
many	-	TRBJ2-1	TRBV7-9	CASSRPDSPNEQFF	TGTGCCAGCAGCCGACCGGACAGTCCCAATGAGCAGTTCTTC